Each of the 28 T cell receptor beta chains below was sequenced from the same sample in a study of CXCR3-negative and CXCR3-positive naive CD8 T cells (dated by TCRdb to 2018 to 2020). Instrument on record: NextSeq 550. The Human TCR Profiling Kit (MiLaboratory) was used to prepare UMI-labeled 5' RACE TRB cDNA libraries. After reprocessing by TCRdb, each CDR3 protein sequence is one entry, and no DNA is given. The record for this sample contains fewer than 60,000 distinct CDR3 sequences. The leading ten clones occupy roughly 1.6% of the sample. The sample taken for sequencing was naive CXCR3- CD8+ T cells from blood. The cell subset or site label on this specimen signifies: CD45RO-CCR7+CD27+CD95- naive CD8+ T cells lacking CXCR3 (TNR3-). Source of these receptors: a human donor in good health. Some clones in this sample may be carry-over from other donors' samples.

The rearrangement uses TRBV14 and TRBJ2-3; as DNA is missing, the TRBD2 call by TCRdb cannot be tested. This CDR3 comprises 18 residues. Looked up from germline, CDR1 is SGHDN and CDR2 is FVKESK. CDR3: CASSQDRGLAGPGNTQYF.

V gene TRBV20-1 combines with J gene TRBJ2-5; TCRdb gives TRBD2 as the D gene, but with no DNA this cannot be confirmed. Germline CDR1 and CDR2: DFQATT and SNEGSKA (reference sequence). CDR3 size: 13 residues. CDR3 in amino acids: CSAIKGLQETQYF.

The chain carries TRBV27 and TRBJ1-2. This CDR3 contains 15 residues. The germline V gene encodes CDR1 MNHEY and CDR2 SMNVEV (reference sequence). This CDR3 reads CASSRRGAGNYGYTF.

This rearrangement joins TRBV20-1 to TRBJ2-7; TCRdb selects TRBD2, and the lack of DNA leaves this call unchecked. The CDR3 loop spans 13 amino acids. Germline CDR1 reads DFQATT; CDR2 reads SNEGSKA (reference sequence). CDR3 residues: CSARGEGTYEQYF.

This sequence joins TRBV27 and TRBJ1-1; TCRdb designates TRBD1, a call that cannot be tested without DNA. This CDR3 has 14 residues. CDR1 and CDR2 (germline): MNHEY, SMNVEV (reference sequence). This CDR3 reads CASSFGGGFTEAFF.

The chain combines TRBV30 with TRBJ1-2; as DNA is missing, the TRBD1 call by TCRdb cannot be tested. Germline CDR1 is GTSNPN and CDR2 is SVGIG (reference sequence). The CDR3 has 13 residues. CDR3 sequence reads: CAWSRGHSRGYTF.

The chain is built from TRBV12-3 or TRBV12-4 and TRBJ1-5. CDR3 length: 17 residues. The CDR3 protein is CASSLGIDSYSNQPQHF.

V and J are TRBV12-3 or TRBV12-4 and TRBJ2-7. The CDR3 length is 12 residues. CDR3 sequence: CASSFGQLEQYF.

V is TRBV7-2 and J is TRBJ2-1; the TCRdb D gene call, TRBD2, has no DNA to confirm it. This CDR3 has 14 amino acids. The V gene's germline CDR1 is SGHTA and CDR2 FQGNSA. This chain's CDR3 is CASSLGREWDEQFF.

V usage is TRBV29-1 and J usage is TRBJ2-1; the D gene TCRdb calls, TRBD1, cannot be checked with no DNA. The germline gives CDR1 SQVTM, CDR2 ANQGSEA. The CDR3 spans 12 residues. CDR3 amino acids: CSAWPRGGEQFF.

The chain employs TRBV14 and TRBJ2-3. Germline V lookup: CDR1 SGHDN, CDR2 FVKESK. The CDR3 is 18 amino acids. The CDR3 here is CASSQGSSASGGTDTQYF.

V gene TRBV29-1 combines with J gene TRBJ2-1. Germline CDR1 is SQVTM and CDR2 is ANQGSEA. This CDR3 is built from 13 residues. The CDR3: CSVDGGSYNEQFF.

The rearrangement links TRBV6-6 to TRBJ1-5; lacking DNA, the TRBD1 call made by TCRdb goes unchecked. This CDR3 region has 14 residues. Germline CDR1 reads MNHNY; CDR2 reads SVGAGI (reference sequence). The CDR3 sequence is CASNEWGSHQPQHF.

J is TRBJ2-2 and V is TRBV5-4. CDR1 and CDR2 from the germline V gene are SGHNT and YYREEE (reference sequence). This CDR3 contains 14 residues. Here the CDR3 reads CASSLGQNTGELFF. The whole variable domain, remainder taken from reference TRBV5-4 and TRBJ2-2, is ETGVTQSPTHLIKTRGQQVTLRCSSQSGHNTVSWYQQALGQGPQFIFQYYREEENGRGNFPPRFSGLQFPNYSSELNVNALELDDSALYLCASSLGQNTGELFFGEGSRLTVL.

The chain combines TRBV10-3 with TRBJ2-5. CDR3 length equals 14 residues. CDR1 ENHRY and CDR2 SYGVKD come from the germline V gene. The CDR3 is CAISESISPETQYF.

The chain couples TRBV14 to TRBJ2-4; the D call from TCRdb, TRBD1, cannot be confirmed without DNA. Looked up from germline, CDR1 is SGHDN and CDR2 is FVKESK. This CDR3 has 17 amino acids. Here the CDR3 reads CASSQEGQGPAKNIQYF.

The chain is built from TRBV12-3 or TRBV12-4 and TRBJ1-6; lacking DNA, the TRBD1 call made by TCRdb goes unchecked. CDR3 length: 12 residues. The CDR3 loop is CASRGDNVSLHF.

This CDR3 reads CASSSDRFPYEQYF. The rearrangement links TRBV5-1 to TRBJ2-7. The CDR3 length is 14 residues. CDR1 SGHRS and CDR2 YFSETQ come from the germline V gene.

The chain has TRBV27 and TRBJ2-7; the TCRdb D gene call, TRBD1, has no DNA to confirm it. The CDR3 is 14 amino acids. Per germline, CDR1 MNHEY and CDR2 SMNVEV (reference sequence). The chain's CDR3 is CASSLRDLPYEQYF.

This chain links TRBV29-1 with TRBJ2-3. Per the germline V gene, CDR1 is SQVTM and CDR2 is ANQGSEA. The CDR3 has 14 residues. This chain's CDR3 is CSVEDRQATDTQYF.

The CDR3 spells CATSAGGFEDTQYF. The chain uses TRBV24-1 and TRBJ2-3; TCRdb's D gene call, TRBD2, goes unchecked for lack of DNA. The CDR3 runs 14 residues. The V gene's germline CDR1 is KGHDR and CDR2 SFDVKD.

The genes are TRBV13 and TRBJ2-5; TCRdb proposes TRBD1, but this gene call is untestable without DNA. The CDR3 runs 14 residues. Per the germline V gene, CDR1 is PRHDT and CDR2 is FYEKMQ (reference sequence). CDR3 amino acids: CASSFRDRQETQYF.

The CDR3 is CASSRYRTNTEAFF. V gene TRBV7-2 combines with J gene TRBJ1-1; no DNA is available, so the TRBD1 call from TCRdb remains unchecked. Germline CDR1 is SGHTA and CDR2 is FQGNSA. The CDR3 length is 14 residues.

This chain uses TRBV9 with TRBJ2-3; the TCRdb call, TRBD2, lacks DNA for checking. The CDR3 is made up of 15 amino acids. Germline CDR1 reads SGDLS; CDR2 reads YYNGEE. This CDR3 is CASSVEGPERYTQYF.

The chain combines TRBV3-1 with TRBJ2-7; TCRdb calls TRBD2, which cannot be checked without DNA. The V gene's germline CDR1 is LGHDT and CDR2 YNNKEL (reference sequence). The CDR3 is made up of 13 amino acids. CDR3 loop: CASSQGGDYEQYF.

This CDR3 is CASNTGVPEAFF. The chain combines TRBV6-6 with TRBJ1-1; TCRdb outputs TRBD1, but without DNA this stays unchecked. Germline V gene data show CDR1 as MNHNY and CDR2 as SVGAGI (reference sequence). This CDR3 is built from 12 residues.

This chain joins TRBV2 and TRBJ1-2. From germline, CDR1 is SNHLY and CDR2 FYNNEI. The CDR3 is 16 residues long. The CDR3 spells CASSADSGEANYGYTF.

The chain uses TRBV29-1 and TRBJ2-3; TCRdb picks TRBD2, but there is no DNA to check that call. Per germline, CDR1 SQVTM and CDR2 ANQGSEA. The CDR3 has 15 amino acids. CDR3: CSVDGLALDTDTQYF.